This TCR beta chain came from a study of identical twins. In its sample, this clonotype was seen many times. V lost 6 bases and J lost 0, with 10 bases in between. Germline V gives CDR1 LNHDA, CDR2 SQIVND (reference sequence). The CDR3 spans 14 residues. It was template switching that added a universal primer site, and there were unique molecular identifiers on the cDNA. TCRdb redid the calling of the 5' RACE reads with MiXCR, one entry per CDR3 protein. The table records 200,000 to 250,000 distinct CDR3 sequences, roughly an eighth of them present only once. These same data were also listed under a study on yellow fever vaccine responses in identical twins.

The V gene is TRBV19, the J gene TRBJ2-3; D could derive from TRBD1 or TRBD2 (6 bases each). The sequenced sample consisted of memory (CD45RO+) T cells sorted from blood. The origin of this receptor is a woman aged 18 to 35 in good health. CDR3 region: CASRSGASTDTQYF. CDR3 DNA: TGTGCCAGTAGGTCGGGGGCTAGCACAGATACGCAGTATTTT.